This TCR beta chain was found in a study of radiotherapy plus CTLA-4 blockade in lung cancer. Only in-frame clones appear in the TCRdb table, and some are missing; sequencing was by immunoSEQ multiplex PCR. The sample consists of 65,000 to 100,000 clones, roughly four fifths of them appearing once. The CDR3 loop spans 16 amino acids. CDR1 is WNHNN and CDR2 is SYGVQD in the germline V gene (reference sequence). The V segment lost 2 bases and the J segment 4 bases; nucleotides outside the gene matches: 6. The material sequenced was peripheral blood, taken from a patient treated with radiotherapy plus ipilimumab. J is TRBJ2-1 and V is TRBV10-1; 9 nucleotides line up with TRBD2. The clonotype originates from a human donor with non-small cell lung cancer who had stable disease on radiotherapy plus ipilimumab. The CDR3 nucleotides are TGCGCCAGCAGTGAGACGTCGGCGGGAGGGTACAATGAGCAGTTCTTC. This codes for CASSETSAGGYNEQFF.